What follows describes a single T cell receptor (beta chain). Its cognate antigen is unknown. The data originate from a study of OX40 agonist ivuxolimab in advanced cancers. Study-wide background: At approximately 80% male, the cohort had a mean age of approximately 60 years, ranging from roughly 20 to 90. Study-level findings and limits: More expanded clones were found, on average, in CD8+ than in CD4+ T cells. Among the lowest peripheral clonal expansion occurred in 0.1-3.0 mg/kg partial responders.

The CDR3 covers 16 residues. V lost 0 bases and J lost 4; bases outside the gene matches: 2. From germline, CDR1 is KGHSH and CDR2 LQKENI. Only in-frame clones appear in the TCRdb table, and some are missing; sequencing was by immunoSEQ multiplex PCR. The data contain approximately 69,000 clones, roughly nine tenths of them singletons. Baseline, cycle 4 day 1, and cycle 7 day 1 were the blood sampling points. The gene calls are TRBV18 and TRBJ2-1; 11 nucleotides align to TRBD2. This sample comprised CD4+ or CD8+ T cells sorted from blood, obtained in a trial of the OX40 agonist ivuxolimab. This receptor was taken from an adult with an advanced solid tumor such as melanoma, head and neck, liver or kidney cancer. The CDR3 loop is CASSPPSSGRYNEQFF. CDR3 bases: TGTGCCAGCTCACCACCGTCTAGCGGGAGGTACAATGAGCAGTTCTTC.